These 3 T cell receptor beta chains originate from one sample sequenced in a study of T cells after posttransplantation cyclophosphamide (dated by TCRdb to the mid-2010s). Sample treatment or condition, as interpreted from the label and publication: high-dose cyclophosphamide on days +3 and +4 as single-agent GVHD prophylaxis. For conditioning, the PTCy patients got busulfan and fludarabine, then a related or unrelated marrow graft, followed by cyclophosphamide on days +3 and +4. Library prep was done by the immunoSEQ multiplex PCR assay. Entries here come from immuneACCESS through TCRdb and include only in-frame sequences with V and J called. Some clones fail to appear in such tables; in the studies checked, an unresolved V gene covers under half of the shortfall, and the cause of the remainder is unknown. This sample contains about 1,700 clones, none of which is a singleton. The biggest ten clones account for about 14% of the sample.

The sequencing used PBMCs, collected more than 32 days after allogeneic stem cell transplant with posttransplant cyclophosphamide. All receptors derive from a female patient aged 55-70 years who received an allogeneic stem cell transplant from a related donor and was CMV-positive. After transplantation, some T cells may belong to the graft donor instead of the recipient.

This clone was found many times. V usage is TRBV5-1 and J usage is TRBJ2-1; 7 nucleotides match TRBD2. Trimming took 4 bases from V and 7 from J; bases not matched to a gene: 8. Germline CDR1 reads SGHRS; CDR2 reads YFSETQ. The CDR3 runs to 14 residues. The CDR3 loop reads CASSRDYRGNEQFF. CDR3 sequence (DNA): TGCGCCAGCAGCCGGGACTACCGAGGGAATGAGCAGTTCTTC.

There are many counts of this clone. The chain couples TRBV6-5 to TRBJ2-7, with D perhaps matching TRBD2 (6 bases). Germline CDR1 MNHEY, CDR2 SVGAGI. The V end was cut by 6 bases, the J end by 3 bases, with 15 bases between. This CDR3 spans 14 amino acids. CDR3 protein: CASSVSGLIYEQYF. CDR3 in DNA: TGTGCCAGCAGCGTCTCGGGACTCATCTACGAGCAGTACTTC.

This clone ranks as medium-sized. The V and J genes are TRBV4-2 and TRBJ2-3, with D maybe TRBD2 (6 bases). Trimming cost V 2 bases and J 1 base, with 16 bases left between them. This CDR3 has 17 residues. The V gene's germline CDR1 is LGHNA and CDR2 YNFKEQ. The CDR3 here is CASSQIPVVAGTDTQYF. The DNA for the CDR3 is TGTGCCAGCAGCCAAATCCCCGTGGTAGCGGGCACAGATACGCAGTATTTT.